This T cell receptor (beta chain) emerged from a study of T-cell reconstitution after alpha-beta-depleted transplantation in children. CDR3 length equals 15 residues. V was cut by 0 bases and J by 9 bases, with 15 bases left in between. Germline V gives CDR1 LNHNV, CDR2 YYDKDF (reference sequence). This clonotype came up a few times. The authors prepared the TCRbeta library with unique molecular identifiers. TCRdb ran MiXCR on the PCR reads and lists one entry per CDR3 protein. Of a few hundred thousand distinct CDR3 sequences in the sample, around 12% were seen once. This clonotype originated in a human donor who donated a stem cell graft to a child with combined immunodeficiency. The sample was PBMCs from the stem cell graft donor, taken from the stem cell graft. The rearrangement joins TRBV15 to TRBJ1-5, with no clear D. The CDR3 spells CATSRDFGLDGPQHF. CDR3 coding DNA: TGTGCCACCAGCAGAGATTTTGGGCTGGACGGGCCCCAGCATTTT.